These 24 T cell receptor beta chains were all obtained from the same sample, sequenced in a study of T cell responses to AZD1222 COVID-19 vaccine. Produced via immunoSEQ multiplex PCR; TCRdb's table is partial and in-frame only. The sample gives around 120,000 clones, around 92% of which show up once; around 14% is in the top ten. The sample consisted of peripheral blood, taken on day 0 of AZD1222 vaccination. Receptors originate from an adult in good health.

The genes are TRBV10-3 and TRBJ1-5; TRBD1 aligns across 8 bases. From germline, CDR1 is ENHRY and CDR2 SYGVKD. This CDR3 comprises 15 residues. Germline trimming cut 6 bases from V and 0 bases from J; bases unmatched to any gene: 4. CDR3 protein: CAISPGQDSNQPQHF. CDR3 sequence (DNA): TGTGCCATCAGCCCGGGACAGGATAGCAATCAGCCCCAGCATTTT.

The genes are TRBV6-5 and TRBJ2-7; 7 bases map to TRBD1. CDR1 and CDR2 from the germline V gene are MNHEY and SVGAGI. J was trimmed by 2 bases and V by 0 bases; bases with no gene match: 7. The CDR3 totals 16 residues. The CDR3 is CASSYSSGTATYEQYF. The CDR3 coding sequence is TGTGCCAGCAGTTACTCGTCAGGGACAGCTACCTACGAGCAGTACTTC.

The chain recombines TRBV7-2 with TRBJ2-5, with no clear D. CDR1 is SGHTA, CDR2 FQGNSA, per germline. The CDR3 contains 12 residues. Trimming cost V 6 bases and J 0 bases, with 5 bases left between them. The CDR3 sequence: CASRGYQETQYF. CDR3 in DNA: TGTGCCAGCAGGGGGTACCAAGAGACCCAGTACTTC.

This chain connects TRBV6-5 to TRBJ2-5, with TRBD1 as a possible D gene (6 bases). Germline V gives CDR1 MNHEY, CDR2 SVGAGI. This CDR3 spans 15 amino acids. V was clipped by 6 bases and J by 0 bases, with 14 bases between them. CDR3 nucleotide sequence: TGTGCCAGCAGATCCGGACAGTCGTACCAAGAGACCCAGTACTTC. It translates to CASRSGQSYQETQYF.

Here the CDR3 reads CASSYSRTALNTEAFF. DNA of the CDR3: TGTGCCAGCAGTTACTCGCGGACGGCGCTCAACACTGAAGCTTTCTTT. The V and J genes are TRBV6-2 or TRBV6-3 and TRBJ1-1; D unresolved. This CDR3 comprises 16 residues. Germline CDR1 reads MNHEY; CDR2 reads SVGEGT. V lost 0 bases, J lost 2 bases, and 13 bases lay in between.

V usage is TRBV7-8 and J usage is TRBJ2-5; D may correspond to TRBD1 or TRBD2 (6 bases each). Trimming took off 5 bases at V and 9 bases at J, with 16 bases between the two ends. The CDR3 is made up of 13 amino acids. CDR1 SGHVS and CDR2 FQNEAQ come from the germline V gene. CDR3 sequence reads: CASSLGGFGAQYF. CDR3 DNA sequence: TGTGCCAGCAGCCTGGGGGGCTTTGGGGCCCAGTACTTC.

The chain joins TRBV4-3 to TRBJ1-1, with D unresolved. Germline V lookup: CDR1 LGHNA, CDR2 YSLEER. This CDR3 region has 14 residues. V was shortened by 0 bases and J by 0 bases, with 5 bases between the two germline ends. CDR3 DNA: TGCGCCAGCAGCCAAGAGGTGATGAACACTGAAGCTTTCTTT. Its protein is CASSQEVMNTEAFF.

The gene calls are TRBV7-2 and TRBJ1-1; no firm D call. The germline V gene has CDR1 SGHTA and CDR2 FQGNSA. The CDR3 is made up of 13 amino acids. Trimming took 5 bases from V and 7 from J, leaving 14 bases between them. This CDR3 reads CASSPAFEGEAFF. The CDR3 nucleotides read TGTGCCAGCAGCCCAGCCTTCGAGGGTGAAGCTTTCTTT.

This chain joins TRBV6-6 and TRBJ2-4; 13 bases are a match to TRBD2. With V trimmed by 5 bases and J by 0 bases, 10 bases remained unmatched. The length of the CDR3 is 19 residues. Germline CDR1 reads MNHNY; CDR2 reads SVGAGI (reference sequence). The CDR3 nucleotides are TGTGCCAGCAGTCCCGGACTAGCGGGGGTCAAACTAGCCAAAAACATTCAGTACTTC. It specifies CASSPGLAGVKLAKNIQYF.

The J gene is TRBJ2-7, the V gene TRBV3-1 (or the pseudogene TRBV3-2), with TRBD1 identical over 9 bases. The CDR3 covers 15 residues. Trimming took 0 bases from V and 5 from J; bases not matched to a gene: 5. Germline CDR1 is LGHDT and CDR2 is YNNKEL (reference sequence). CDR3: CASSQEDRGSDEQYF. In nucleotides, the CDR3 is TGTGCCAGCAGCCAAGAGGACAGGGGTAGTGACGAGCAGTACTTC.

Concerning this clone itself: Different DNA sequences within this sample yield the same CDR3. The rearrangement uses TRBV12-3 or TRBV12-4 and TRBJ1-1, with 8 positions matching TRBD1. The V segment lost 3 bases and the J segment 4 bases; nucleotides outside the gene matches: 1. The CDR3 sequence is 13 residues long. The CDR3 loop reads CASSLGTGTEAFF. For the CDR3, the DNA is TGTGCCAGCAGTTTGGGGACAGGCACTGAAGCTTTCTTT.

V gene TRBV27 combines with J gene TRBJ2-1, with D perhaps TRBD2 (6 bases). Trimming removed 7 bases from V and 7 bases from J, with 14 bases in between. The germline gives CDR1 MNHEY, CDR2 SMNVEV (reference sequence). There are 13 residues in the CDR3. In nucleotides, the CDR3 is TGTGCCAGCACCAAAGGGACTTTAAATGAGCAGTTCTTC. Protein product: CASTKGTLNEQFF.

CDR3 residues: CASSYPTSGAETQYF. The CDR3 region has the DNA TGTGCCAGCAGTTACCCGACTAGCGGGGCGGAGACCCAGTACTTC. This rearrangement joins TRBV6-2 or TRBV6-3 to TRBJ2-5; 11 nucleotides agree with TRBD2. Germline CDR1 and CDR2: MNHEY and SVGEGT. This CDR3 region has 15 residues. J lost 5 bases, V lost 2 bases, and 4 bases had no gene match.

The chain links TRBV6-5 to TRBJ1-3, with D perhaps TRBD1 (6 bases). Trimming removed 6 bases at V and 8 bases at J, with 11 bases between. Per germline, CDR1 MNHEY and CDR2 SVGAGI. The CDR3 has 12 amino acids. The CDR3 nucleotides are TGTGCCAGCAGCTTGGACAGTGACACCATATATTTT. Its translation: CASSLDSDTIYF.

The V call is TRBV7-8, the J call TRBJ1-4, with D unresolved. CDR3 length equals 19 residues. Germline lookup yields CDR1 SGHVS and CDR2 FQNEAQ. Trimming removed 2 bases from V and 0 bases from J, with 19 bases in between. The CDR3 sequence is CASSLFRRGTGTTNEKLFF. Here the CDR3 DNA reads TGTGCCAGCAGCTTATTCCGGCGCGGCACGGGCACAACTAATGAAAAACTGTTTTTT. The entire variable domain, with the rest obtained from reference TRBV7-8 and TRBJ1-4, is as follows: GAGVSQSPRYKVAKRGQDVALRCDPISGHVSLFWYQQALGQGPEFLTYFQNEAQLDKSGLPSDRFFAERPEGSVSTLKIQRTQQEDSAVYLCASSLFRRGTGTTNEKLFFGSGTQLSVL.

The chain uses TRBV7-2 and TRBJ1-2, with D unclear. This CDR3 is built from 14 residues. V was pared by 6 bases and J by 0 bases, with 11 bases between. The germline gives CDR1 SGHTA, CDR2 FQGNSA. This CDR3 reads CASSPGLTNYGYTF. CDR3 DNA: TGTGCCAGCAGTCCGGGCCTTACTAACTATGGCTACACCTTC.

The J gene is TRBJ2-3, the V gene TRBV3-1 (or the pseudogene TRBV3-2); D remains ambiguous. The germline CDR1 and CDR2 sequences are LGHDT and YNNKEL (reference sequence). CDR3 length: 12 amino acids. The V end was cut by 10 bases, the J end by 2 bases, with 10 bases between. DNA of the CDR3: TGTGCCACCAAGTCAGACACAGATACGCAGTATTTT. Protein sequence: CATKSDTDTQYF.

CDR3 residues: CASSLSTRGLRFEDYEQYF. The DNA of the CDR3 is TGTGCCAGCAGTTTATCAACCCGGGGGCTTCGATTTGAGGACTACGAGCAGTACTTC. V gene TRBV28 combines with J gene TRBJ2-7; D could derive from TRBD1 or TRBD2 (6 bases each). The germline V and J ends were trimmed by 1 base and 3 bases, with 25 bases remaining between them. CDR3 length: 19 residues. Per germline, CDR1 MDHEN and CDR2 SYDVKM.

The chain employs TRBV11-2 and TRBJ2-2, with D unclear. The germline CDR1 and CDR2 sequences are SGHAT and FQNNGV. The V end lost 4 bases, the J end lost 3 bases, and 15 bases lay between the germline ends. This CDR3 has 16 amino acids. CDR3 nucleotides: TGTGCCAGCAGCTCCCTCCTGAGACGCGACACCGGGGAGCTGTTTTTT. Residues: CASSSLLRRDTGELFF.

The chain combines TRBV5-1 with TRBJ2-3, with 7 positions matching TRBD1. Germline loops: CDR1 SGHRS, CDR2 YFSETQ. The CDR3 runs to 14 residues. The junction had 9 bases not matched to a gene; V was cut back by 4 bases and J by 7 bases. The CDR3 nucleotides are TGCGCCAGCAGCCTATCAGGGGGATCGCATACGCAGTATTTT. Protein sequence: CASSLSGGSHTQYF.

The rearrangement joins TRBV7-2 to TRBJ1-3; no definite D call. This CDR3 region has 15 residues. Germline values: CDR1 SGHTA, CDR2 FQGNSA. The V gene lost 1 base and the J gene lost 7 bases, with 14 bases spanning the gap. DNA of the CDR3: TGTGCCAGCAGCTTAGATATCGGAGCTATCAACACCATATATTTT. Its translation is CASSLDIGAINTIYF.

The V and J genes are TRBV10-3 and TRBJ2-7, with D perhaps matching TRBD1 (6 bases). Per the germline V gene, CDR1 is ENHRY and CDR2 is SYGVKD. The CDR3 covers 16 residues. Deletions cut 7 bases from V and 1 base from J, with 20 bases between. CDR3 sequence reads: CAIKDSHQMGSYEQYF. The CDR3 DNA is TGTGCCATCAAGGACAGCCACCAAATGGGTTCCTACGAGCAGTACTTC.

The rearrangement joins TRBV5-4 to TRBJ2-1; D might be TRBD1 (5 bases). This CDR3 is built from 11 residues. CDR1 and CDR2 from the germline V gene are SGHNT and YYREEE (reference sequence). Trimming took 9 bases from V and 6 from J, leaving 10 bases between them. The CDR3 DNA reads TGTGCCATCGGAGACAGCAATGAGCAGTTCTTC. Translated, it gives CAIGDSNEQFF.

The chain has TRBV27 and TRBJ2-5; D not resolved. V was trimmed by 3 bases and J by 2 bases, leaving 10 bases between them. Germline loops: CDR1 MNHEY, CDR2 SMNVEV (reference sequence). The CDR3 runs 14 residues. The CDR3 loop reads CASSFMNRQETQYF. CDR3 nucleotide sequence: TGTGCCAGCAGTTTCATGAACAGACAAGAGACCCAGTACTTC.